These 13 T cell receptor beta chains came from one sample sequenced in a study of blood T cells in healthy people across ages. Primers used in a second PCR of roughly 6 to 11 cycles were a sample-barcoded 5' primer and a J-beta primer mix. TCRdb used MiXCR to reprocess the 5' RACE reads, holding one entry per CDR3 protein. The sample carries about 690,000 distinct CDR3 sequences, 40% to 50% recorded once. The sequenced sample consisted of blood. These receptors were taken from an elderly man in good health.

This clonotype was seen only a few times. The J gene is TRBJ2-5, the V gene TRBV7-2; 7 bases are a match to TRBD2. The CDR3 extends over 16 amino acids. The trim removed 4 bases at V and 4 bases at J, leaving 12 bases unmatched. The germline V gene encodes CDR1 SGHTA and CDR2 FQGNSA. The CDR3 nucleotides read TGTGCCAGCAGCTCCAATGAGCGGGGTCGGGGAGAGACCCAGTACTTC. Its protein is CASSSNERGRGETQYF.

Remarks on this clonotype: The junction departs from the called germline gene at one end, perhaps through a read error. This chain connects TRBV6-5 to TRBJ1-1, with D perhaps matching TRBD1 (6 bases). CDR1 is MNHEY, CDR2 SVGAGI, per germline. There are 12 residues in the CDR3. In DNA form, the CDR3 reads TGTGCCAGAAGTTCAGGGGACACTGAAGCTTTCTTT. This sequence encodes CARSSGDTEAFF.

This clonotype has more than one count but fewer than ten. J is TRBJ2-1 and V is TRBV5-1, with a possible D match to TRBD2 (7 bases). The CDR3 has 14 amino acids. Germline V CDR1 and CDR2: SGHRS, YFSETQ. The V and J ends lost 2 bases and 8 bases respectively, with 14 bases between them. This CDR3 reads CASSFREGGDEQFF. CDR3 DNA: TGCGCCAGCAGCTTCCGGGAAGGGGGGGATGAGCAGTTCTTC.

There are a few counts of this clonotype. V gene TRBV27 combines with J gene TRBJ2-7; TRBD1 matches 7 bases. The CDR3 covers 15 residues. CDR1 is MNHEY and CDR2 is SMNVEV in the germline V gene (reference sequence). The J segment lost 1 base and the V segment lost 4 bases, leaving 7 bases of the junction unmatched. The CDR3 loop reads CASSSRQGRSYEQYF. In DNA, the CDR3 is TGTGCCAGCAGTTCAAGACAGGGTAGATCCTACGAGCAGTACTTC.

The chain employs TRBV7-2 and TRBJ1-1; D gene uncertain. V gave up 6 bases and J gave up 3 bases, with 11 bases separating them. Germline lookup yields CDR1 SGHTA and CDR2 FQGNSA. The CDR3 contains 13 residues. CDR3 sequence (DNA): TGTGCCAGCAGTCGATTTGAGGACACTGAAGCTTTCTTT. Protein sequence: CASSRFEDTEAFF.

Concerning this clonotype itself: One junction end disagrees with the germline gene, perhaps due to a read error. The chain carries TRBV4-2 and TRBJ2-3; tentatively, D is TRBD1 or TRBD2 (7 bases each). The CDR3 runs 16 residues. Germline assignment: CDR1 LGHNA and CDR2 YNFKEQ. CDR3 in amino acids: CASSQEGGRGTDAQYF. The CDR3 coding sequence is TGTGCCAGCAGCCAAGAGGGCGGGAGAGGGACAGATGCGCAGTATTTT.

The chain is built from TRBV11-2 and TRBJ2-2; 11 nucleotides agree with TRBD2. V lost 8 bases to trimming and J lost 5 bases; unmatched junction nucleotides: 7. Per the germline V gene, CDR1 is SGHAT and CDR2 is FQNNGV. The CDR3 extends over 15 amino acids. The DNA for the CDR3 is TGTGCCAGCGAAATAGCGGGGGGGCAGACCGGGGAGCTGTTTTTT. Its translation is CASEIAGGQTGELFF. The complete variable domain, with remaining parts taken from reference TRBV11-2 and TRBJ2-2, reads EAGVAQSPRYKIIEKRQSVAFWCNPISGHATLYWYQQILGQGPKLLIQFQNNGVVDDSQLPKDRFSAERLKGVDSTLKIQPAKLEDSAVYLCASEIAGGQTGELFFGEGSRLTVL.

The V gene is TRBV20-1, the J gene TRBJ2-5; 7 nucleotides match TRBD1. V shed 1 base and J 5 bases; nucleotides not matched to a gene: 7. Germline V gene data show CDR1 as DFQATT and CDR2 as SNEGSKA (reference sequence). This CDR3 has 14 amino acids. CDR3 sequence (DNA): TGCAGTGCTAGAGGACAGGGTGCCGCGGAGACCCAGTACTTC. Amino acid sequence: CSARGQGAAETQYF.

This clonotype appeared many times. V usage is TRBV4-2 and J usage is TRBJ2-4; D not certain. Trimming cost V 1 base and J 3 bases, with 13 bases left between them. CDR1 LGHNA and CDR2 YNFKEQ come from the germline V gene. There are 16 residues in the CDR3. The CDR3 nucleotides are TGTGCCAGCAGCCAAGGGGGTAGCACCAACAAAAACATTCAGTACTTC. It translates to CASSQGGSTNKNIQYF.

This clonotype was seen repeatedly, ten times or more. V usage is TRBV3-1 and J usage is TRBJ2-7; TRBD2 matches 13 bases. Per the germline V gene, CDR1 is LGHDT and CDR2 is YNNKEL (reference sequence). V shed 3 bases, J shed 2 bases, and the junction held 1 base outside the gene matches. The CDR3 is made up of 15 amino acids. The CDR3 loop is CASSHGLAGAYEQYF. The CDR3 bases are TGTGCCAGCAGCCACGGACTAGCGGGAGCCTACGAGCAGTACTTC.

This clonotype was found many times. The chain is built from TRBV4-2 and TRBJ1-3, with no clear D. The germline V gene has CDR1 LGHNA and CDR2 YNFKEQ. V was cut by 0 bases and J by 4 bases, with 10 bases left in between. The CDR3 sequence is 15 residues long. The CDR3 nucleotides read TGTGCCAGCAGCCAAGATATGTCCAGGGGAAACACCATATATTTT. Its translation is CASSQDMSRGNTIYF.

This clonotype has a handful of counts. The chain uses TRBV2 and TRBJ1-2, with 7 bases fitting TRBD1. There are 13 residues in the CDR3. Per germline, CDR1 SNHLY and CDR2 FYNNEI. J lost 8 bases, V lost 6 bases, and 9 bases had no gene match. As DNA, the CDR3 is TGTGCCAGCAGGGAGGAGGGGGCGGGAGGCTACACCTTC. Its protein is CASREEGAGGYTF.

As for this clonotype: The junction shows a germline mismatch at one end, possibly a read error. The V and J genes are TRBV12-3 or TRBV12-4 and TRBJ1-1; tentatively, D is TRBD1 (6 bases). This CDR3 is built from 16 residues. CDR3 nucleotides: TGTGCCGGCAGTTCTCCTCGGGACAAGGCCACTAGGTGGGCTTTCTTT. Protein: CAGSSPRDKATRWAFF.